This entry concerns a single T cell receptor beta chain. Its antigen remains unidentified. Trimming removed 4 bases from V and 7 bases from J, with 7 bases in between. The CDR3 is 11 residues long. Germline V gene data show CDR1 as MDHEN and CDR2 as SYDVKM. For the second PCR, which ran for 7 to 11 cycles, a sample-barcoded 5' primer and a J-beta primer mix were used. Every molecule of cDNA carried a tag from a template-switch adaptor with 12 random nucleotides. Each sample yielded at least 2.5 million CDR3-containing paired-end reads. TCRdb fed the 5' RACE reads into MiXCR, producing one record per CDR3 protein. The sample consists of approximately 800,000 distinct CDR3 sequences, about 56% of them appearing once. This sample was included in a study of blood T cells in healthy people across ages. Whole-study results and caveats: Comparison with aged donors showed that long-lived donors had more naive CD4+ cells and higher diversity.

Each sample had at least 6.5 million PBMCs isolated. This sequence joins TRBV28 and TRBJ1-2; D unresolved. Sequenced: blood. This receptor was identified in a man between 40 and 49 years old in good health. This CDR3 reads CASSSDSGYTF. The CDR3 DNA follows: TGTGCCAGCAGTTCGGACTCTGGCTACACCTTC.